This T cell receptor beta chain was observed in a study of a mutant IDH1 vaccine in newly diagnosed glioma. Study information: Patients were pretreated with radiotherapy, temozolomide, or both, mostly both.

The table lists this clone with a few counts. Its specificity is not known. Findings and caveats of the study: Any relationship between pseudoprogression and changes in top peripheral T cell clonotypes seemed absent.

Germline assignment: CDR1 SGHNT and CDR2 YYREEE (reference sequence). The V end lost 4 bases, the J end lost 1 base, and 9 bases lay between the germline ends. The CDR3 has 14 amino acids. Time point here: week 47, end of study. Vaccinated patients received 300 ug of mutant IDH1 20-mer peptide per dose, with topical imiquimod. The patients were given eight vaccinations, one each in weeks 1, 3, 5, 7, 11, 15, 19 and 23. The data were produced by immunoSEQ multiplex PCR, yet TCRdb's version contains in-frame clones alone and is incomplete. Among approximately 30,000 clones listed, 80% to 95% were seen once.

The J gene is TRBJ1-3, the V gene TRBV5-4; the D is unclear. The receptor was derived from a woman in her thirties or forties with glioma. Source: PBMCs, taken from a glioma patient whose treatment included an IDH1 peptide vaccine. CDR3: CASSPDPSGNTIYF. CDR3 sequence (DNA): TGTGCCAGCAGCCCAGACCCTTCTGGAAACACCATATATTTT.